One and the same sample provided the 21 T cell receptor beta chains below, sequenced in a study of CD4 T cells in relation to SARS-CoV-2 and coronaviruses. The unexposed donors gave CD4+ T cells in about 2010-2019, prior to COVID-19. Isolation of CD4+ T cells took place after about 9 days in culture. TCRdb's copy holds only in-frame clones and misses some; the assay was immunoSEQ multiplex PCR. In the table there are around 18,000 clones, around 80% of which are singletons. These receptors lack a known antigen. The sample taken for sequencing was CD4+ T cells from PBMCs, cultured in vitro. Source of these receptors: a human donor in good health.

The rearrangement joins TRBV19 to TRBJ1-1; 9 bases agree with TRBD1. Germline lookup yields CDR1 LNHDA and CDR2 SQIVND (reference sequence). This CDR3 contains 13 residues. V shed 8 bases and J 1 base; nucleotides not matched to a gene: 2. In DNA form, the CDR3 reads TGTGCCAGTGAGGACAGGGGGAACACTGAAGCTTTCTTT. As protein: CASEDRGNTEAFF.

The J gene is TRBJ1-2, the V gene TRBV5-4, with no clear D. The CDR3 loop spans 14 amino acids. Per germline, CDR1 SGHNT and CDR2 YYREEE (reference sequence). Trimming pared 0 bases from V and 7 bases from J, leaving 13 bases between. The CDR3 region is CASSLEQTWAGYTF. Written as DNA, the CDR3 is TGTGCCAGCAGCTTGGAGCAGACGTGGGCTGGCTACACCTTC.

V and J are TRBV11-2 and TRBJ2-3; D uncertain. Germline lookup yields CDR1 SGHAT and CDR2 FQNNGV. The CDR3 covers 11 residues. Between the trimmed V and J ends, which lost 7 bases and 2 bases, there was a span of 4 bases. CDR3 nucleotides: TGTGCCAGCACCCTCACAGATACGCAGTATTTT. This codes for CASTLTDTQYF.

V and J are TRBV30 and TRBJ2-3; D perhaps matches TRBD1 (6 bases). Germline lookup yields CDR1 GTSNPN and CDR2 SVGIG (reference sequence). The V end was cut by 1 base, the J end by 0 bases, with 11 bases between. CDR3 length: 15 amino acids. CDR3 residues: CAWSGRQESTDTQYF. CDR3 nucleotide sequence: TGTGCCTGGAGTGGCAGACAGGAGAGCACAGATACGCAGTATTTT.

The CDR3 sequence is CASSLGGPYEQYF. Here the CDR3 DNA reads TGTGCCAGCAGCTTAGGGGGACCCTACGAGCAGTACTTC. V usage is TRBV7-2 and J usage is TRBJ2-7; either TRBD1 or TRBD2 may fit D (5 bases each). Germline V lookup: CDR1 SGHTA, CDR2 FQGNSA. This CDR3 spans 13 amino acids. The germline V and J ends were trimmed by 1 base and 2 bases, with 6 bases remaining between them.

The rearrangement joins TRBV24-1 to TRBJ1-2, with 9 nucleotides matching TRBD1. CDR3 length: 14 residues. Germline trimming cut 3 bases from V and 5 bases from J; bases unmatched to any gene: 3. Germline V gene data show CDR1 as KGHDR and CDR2 as SFDVKD. The CDR3 DNA reads TGTGCCACCAGTGATCCTGGGACAGGGTATGGCTACACCTTC. Protein product: CATSDPGTGYGYTF.

This chain connects TRBV5-1 to TRBJ2-7; D call uncertain. The CDR3 runs 12 residues. The germline V gene has CDR1 SGHRS and CDR2 YFSETQ. V was shortened by 0 bases and J by 3 bases, with 4 bases between the two germline ends. CDR3 coding DNA: TGCGCCAGCAGCTTGGAGGACTACGAGCAGTACTTC. Its translation: CASSLEDYEQYF.

V is TRBV3-1 (or the pseudogene TRBV3-2) and J is TRBJ2-7; weak D call: TRBD1 (6 bases). The CDR3 extends over 14 amino acids. The ends were cut back, 4 bases at V and 4 bases at J, with 14 bases in the middle. Germline V gives CDR1 LGHDT, CDR2 YNNKEL (reference sequence). The CDR3 sequence is CASSREQGAYEQYF. The CDR3 DNA is TGTGCCAGCAGCCGAGAACAGGGAGCATACGAGCAGTACTTC.

The genes are TRBV7-8 and TRBJ2-1; maybe TRBD1 (6 bases). The germline CDR1 and CDR2 sequences are SGHVS and FQNEAQ. V lost 5 bases to trimming and J lost 4 bases, with 12 bases between them. CDR3 size: 14 residues. The CDR3 here is CASSAQGGYNEQFF. The CDR3 region has the DNA TGTGCCAGCAGCGCGCAAGGGGGATACAATGAGCAGTTCTTC.

V and J are TRBV10-3 and TRBJ1-6, with 7 nucleotides matching TRBD1. The CDR3 runs to 14 residues. Germline-derived CDR1 and CDR2 are ENHRY and SYGVKD. The J segment lost 7 bases and the V segment lost 4 bases, leaving 4 bases of the junction unmatched. CDR3 coding DNA: TGTGCCATCAGTGGGGGACAGCAAAATTCACCCCTCCACTTT. Translation: CAISGGQQNSPLHF.

This sequence joins TRBV11-3 and TRBJ1-2; 7 bases match TRBD1. The CDR3 length is 13 residues. V lost 5 bases and J lost 6; bases outside the gene matches: 6. Germline V gene data show CDR1 as SGHNT and CDR2 as YENEEA. As DNA, the CDR3 is TGTGCCAGCAGCACCCAACAGGGGAATGGCTACACCTTC. It encodes CASSTQQGNGYTF.

This chain joins TRBV2 and TRBJ2-7; tentatively, D is TRBD1 or TRBD2 (6 bases each). CDR1 and CDR2 (germline): SNHLY, FYNNEI. V was trimmed by 4 bases and J by 6 bases, leaving 16 bases between them. The CDR3 runs 14 residues. The CDR3 protein is CASSGGARMSEQYF. CDR3 nucleotides: TGTGCCAGCAGTGGGGGGGCAAGGATGAGCGAGCAGTACTTC.

The chain uses TRBV29-1 and TRBJ1-6, with D uncertain. The CDR3 contains 12 residues. Germline V gene sequence: CDR1 SQVTM, CDR2 ANQGSEA. V lost 5 bases and J 8 bases, leaving 10 bases between the germline ends. In DNA, the CDR3 is TGCAGCGTTAAACTCGGGGATTCACCCCTCCACTTT. The encoded protein is CSVKLGDSPLHF. Full variable domain (missing parts from reference TRBV29-1 and TRBJ1-6): SAVISQKPSRDICQRGTSLTIQCQVDSQVTMMFWYRQQPGQSLTLIATANQGSEATYESGFVIDKFPISRPNLTFSTLTVSNMSPEDSSIYLCSVKLGDSPLHFGNGTRLTVT.

J is TRBJ2-3 and V is TRBV27; 11 bases align to TRBD2. V lost 6 bases, J lost 8 bases, and 16 bases stayed unmatched. CDR3 length equals 17 residues. Germline V gene data show CDR1 as MNHEY and CDR2 as SMNVEV (reference sequence). The CDR3 here is CASSLSGLAEGGGTQYF. The CDR3 DNA follows: TGTGCCAGCAGCCTCTCGGGACTAGCGGAAGGGGGGGGTACGCAGTATTTT.

The V gene is TRBV18, the J gene TRBJ2-7; possible D gene TRBD1, 6 bases. This CDR3 region has 13 residues. CDR1 and CDR2 (germline): KGHSH, LQKENI. Trimming took 6 bases from V and 7 from J, leaving 16 bases between them. DNA for the CDR3: TGTGCCAGCTCCTCAGGACAGCTCCTGGAGCAGTACTTC. It encodes CASSSGQLLEQYF.

This chain joins TRBV21-1 and TRBJ1-4. TRBV21-1 is noted as a pseudogene. The CDR3 is 17 amino acids. The CDR3 DNA sequence: TGTGCCAGCAGCAAGTGGGCAGGGAGTATGGCTAATGAAAAACTGTTTTTT. As protein: CASSKWAGSMANEKLFF.

The genes are TRBV5-1 and TRBJ2-1; 13 bases are a match to TRBD2. This CDR3 comprises 15 residues. Germline loops: CDR1 SGHRS, CDR2 YFSETQ. V was pared by 7 bases and J by 8 bases, with 9 bases of the junction left unmatched. This CDR3 reads CASRPTSGRLHEQFF. CDR3 in DNA: TGCGCCAGCCGCCCGACTAGCGGGAGGTTACATGAGCAGTTCTTC.

The J gene is TRBJ2-5, the V gene TRBV3-1 (or the pseudogene TRBV3-2); 7 positions match TRBD2. Trimming took 4 bases from V and 1 from J; bases not matched to a gene: 9. The CDR3 length is 16 residues. Looked up from germline, CDR1 is LGHDT and CDR2 is YNNKEL (reference sequence). DNA for the CDR3: TGTGCCAGCAGCCCGGGCTCGGGAGGCACCCAAGAGACCCAGTACTTC. The encoded protein is CASSPGSGGTQETQYF.

The chain is built from TRBV7-9 and TRBJ2-7; no firm D call. Germline CDR1 is SEHNR and CDR2 is FQNEAQ (reference sequence). V lost 3 bases to trimming and J lost 0 bases, with 12 bases between them. The CDR3 loop spans 15 amino acids. For the CDR3, the DNA is TGTGCCAGCAGCTTTCTCTCTGGGATCTCCTACGAGCAGTACTTC. This translates into CASSFLSGISYEQYF. Together with reference TRBV7-9 and TRBJ2-7, the CDR3 gives the full variable domain: DTGVSQNPRHKITKRGQNVTFRCDPISEHNRLYWYRQTLGQGPEFLTYFQNEAQLEKSRLLSDRFSAERPKGSFSTLEIQRTEQGDSAMYLCASSFLSGISYEQYFGPGTRLTVT.

The rearrangement links TRBV6-2 or TRBV6-3 to TRBJ1-4; 7 bases are shared with TRBD1. Germline values: CDR1 MNHEY, CDR2 SVGEGT. With 4 bases clipped from V and 5 bases from J, the junction kept 19 bases outside the gene matches. This CDR3 comprises 19 residues. CDR3 loop: CASSWARGGLGRKNEKLFF. CDR3 coding DNA: TGTGCCAGCAGTTGGGCCCGAGGGGGCTTGGGACGGAAAAATGAAAAACTGTTTTTT.

V usage is TRBV20-1 and J usage is TRBJ2-7, with a tentative D call TRBD1 (6 bases). This CDR3 region has 10 residues. V shed 6 bases and J shed 11 bases, with 14 bases lying between them. CDR1 is DFQATT and CDR2 is SNEGSKA in the germline V gene (reference sequence). CDR3 residues: CSARQEKEYF. CDR3 nucleotides: TGCAGTGCCCGACAGGAGAAGGAGTACTTC.